The 3 T cell receptor beta chains below come from one sample, sequenced in a study of beta chain features in type 1 diabetes listed by TCRdb under 2018. No cognate antigen is known for these TCRs. Library generation was performed with the immunoSEQ multiplex PCR assay. The High Capacity cDNA Reverse Transcription Kit was used to reverse transcribe all of the isolated RNA, meaning that expressed TCRB transcripts were what got sequenced. Drawn from immuneACCESS, this table holds only the in-frame rearrangements with V and J called that TCRdb kept. Clones are partly lost; checked studies trace under half to an unresolved V gene and leave the rest unexplained. For this sample the table gives about 170,000 clones, of which 6% to 9% were detected only once. The ten largest clones capture under 0.55% of the sample. The paper's findings and limits, for the study overall: Type 1 diabetes patients showed a moderate but significant shortening of TCRB CDR3 length in all four CD4+ subsets.

Sequenced sample: central memory CD4+ T cells from blood. The receptors shown here come from a man between 18 and 35 years old with type 1 diabetes.

This clone turned up a few times. This chain uses TRBV29-1 with TRBJ1-1; perhaps TRBD1 as D (5 bases). Germline CDR1 reads SQVTM; CDR2 reads ANQGSEA. This CDR3 has 15 amino acids. Trimming took off 7 bases at V and 1 base at J, with 19 bases between the two ends. For the CDR3, the DNA is TGCAGCGCCATGAGGACCGACAGAGCGAACACTGAAGCTTTCTTT. It is translated as CSAMRTDRANTEAFF.

This clone came up a few times. CDR3 loop: CAISAQGGGGETQYF. The CDR3 DNA reads TGTGCCATCAGTGCTCAGGGGGGAGGAGGAGAGACCCAGTACTTC. This chain uses TRBV10-3 with TRBJ2-5; a possible D gene is TRBD1 (7 bases). Per the germline V gene, CDR1 is ENHRY and CDR2 is SYGVKD. Trimming pared 4 bases from V and 4 bases from J, leaving 16 bases between. The CDR3 is 15 amino acids.

This clone has only one observation. Within the sample, other DNA sequences also encode this same CDR3. V usage is TRBV5-5 and J usage is TRBJ2-3; 11 positions agree with TRBD2. This CDR3 spans 15 amino acids. The ends lost 2 bases at V and 4 bases at J; junction bases unmatched: 3. In germline, CDR1 is SGHKS, CDR2 YYEKEE (reference sequence). DNA for the CDR3: TGTGCCAGCAGCTTTACTAGCGGGAGCCCAGATACGCAGTATTTT. Translated, it gives CASSFTSGSPDTQYF.